Here is one TCR beta chain with its context. This clonotype was seen many times. Its antigen is unknown. No base qualities exist here, and no much larger clone lies one base off it. The time point tag for this specimen amounts to: newly diagnosed GD, antithyroid drugs for less than 3 months. For both TCR sequencing and RNA sequencing, RNA was extracted from PBMCs using TRIzol. The diagnosis of Graves' disease followed American Thyroid Association guidelines. The patients came from an endocrinology department in Xi'an, China. Each patient gave approximately 9.7 milliliters of peripheral blood, collected in an EDTA anticoagulant tube. Ficoll Paque Plus density gradient separation was used to isolate PBMCs, and no further T cell sorting was done. RNA quality was checked with an Agilent 2100 Bioanalyzer and agarose gel, and concentration with a NanoDrop 2000. The library was obtained by multiplex PCR. Sequenced on an Illumina HiSeq 4000. iRepertoire HTBI primers and Arm-PCR amplification of CDR3 regions were used to construct TCR beta libraries. Before sequencing, the PCR products went through gel purification. The paper's data handling went like this. Gene usage analysis of CDR3 amino acid clonotypes used the approximately 62 TRBV and around 13 TRBJ segments found across samples. COPE and FqMerger were used to merge filtered high-quality paired reads into contigs. Contigs were aligned with BLAST to IMGT TRBV, TRBD and TRBJ reference genes, and CDR3 was defined per IMGT. Any clonotype with a frequency above 0.1% was classified as a highly expanded clone. Shannon entropy served as the measure of repertoire diversity, while the Gini coefficient captured V-J evenness. Clonotypes shared by more than one individual were considered public. The public reads were reprocessed in TCRdb via fastp at Q25 and MiXCR, keeping in-frame beta chains. Rows with a matching CDR3 protein are joined into one entry that keeps the most common DNA and genes. These V and J calls rely on TCRdb rather than the paper's analysis. The sample data list approximately 400,000 distinct CDR3 sequences, and around 15% of these were observed just once. The ten biggest clones cover about a fifth of the sample.

This sample is part of a study of regulatory T cells in long-lasting Graves disease (dated by TCRdb to the early 2020s). About the study as a whole: In the newly diagnosed Graves' disease group, patients had been taking antithyroid drugs for less than 3 months. Peripheral blood TCR sequencing and RNA sequencing compared persistent Graves' disease patients with newly diagnosed Graves' disease patients. The study took place in China and was registered as a clinical trial. A total of around 35 samples underwent TCR sequencing: about 13 from persistent and around 20 from newly diagnosed Graves' disease patients. The research as a whole found: Compared with newly diagnosed patients, patients with persistent Graves' disease had lower TCR Shannon entropy and fewer highly expanded clones, which suggests clonal expansion. Sequencing and analysis were limited to the TCR beta chain. Patients with persistent disease shared more public clonotypes (around 3,000) than newly diagnosed patients did (approximately 970). The small sample size was acknowledged by the authors as a limitation that may reduce accuracy. TRBV28, TRBJ1-2 and TRBJ2-5 were preferentially used in persistent disease, while TRBV20-1 and TRBJ2-1 were favored in newly diagnosed disease. The study examined only peripheral blood because the primary lesion, thyroid tissue, could not be accessed.

The CDR3 sequence holds 13 residues, the cysteine and phenylalanine included. The entry retains the CDR3 DNA only, 39 bases that are in frame from base 1. Germline trimming: 5 bases from V, 8 bases from J; junction bases outside gene matches: 8. The germline V gene yields MDHEN for CDR1 and SYDVKM for CDR2. Sample: peripheral blood mononuclear cells (PBMCs), taken at new diagnosis, from a patient treated with antithyroid drugs. This chain is built from TRBV28 and TRBJ1-2, with 7 junctional bases fitting TRBD1. This clonotype was sampled from a female donor with Graves disease. CDR3 region: CASSEGGVVGYTF. The DNA sequence is given as TGTGCCAGCAGTGAAGGGGGCGTCGTGGGCTACACCTTC.